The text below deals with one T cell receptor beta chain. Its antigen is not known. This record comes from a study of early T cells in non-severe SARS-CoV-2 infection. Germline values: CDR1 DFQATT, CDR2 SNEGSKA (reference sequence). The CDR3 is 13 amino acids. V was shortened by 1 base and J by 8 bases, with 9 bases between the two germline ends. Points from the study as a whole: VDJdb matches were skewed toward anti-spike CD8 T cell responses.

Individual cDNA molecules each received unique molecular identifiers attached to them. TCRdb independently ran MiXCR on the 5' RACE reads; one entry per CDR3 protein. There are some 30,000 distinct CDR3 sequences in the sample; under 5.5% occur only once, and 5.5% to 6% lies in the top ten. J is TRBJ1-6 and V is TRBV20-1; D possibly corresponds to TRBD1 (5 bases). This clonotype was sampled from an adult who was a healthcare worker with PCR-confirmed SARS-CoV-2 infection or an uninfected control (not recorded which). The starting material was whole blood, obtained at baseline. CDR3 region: CSARGRDHSPLHF. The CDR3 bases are TGCAGTGCTAGAGGTCGGGACCATTCACCCCTCCACTTT.